The clone carrying this T cell receptor (beta chain) has ten or more counts. Antigen unknown. With V trimmed by 1 base and J by 8 bases, 8 bases remained unmatched. Looked up from germline, CDR1 is LGHNA and CDR2 is YSLEER. CDR3 length: 16 residues. This entry belongs to a study of T cell repertoires in cytomegalovirus infection. Study background: Indications of both CMV infection and matching HLA type were provided by public TCR beta signatures.

TCRdb reprocessed the reads with MiXCR, giving one entry per CDR3 protein. This table has about 300,000 distinct CDR3 sequences, 8% to 10% appearing once. Study-level results: CMV-specific TCR beta clonotypes restricted by HLA-C were the ones dominating the ex vivo response.

The V gene is TRBV4-3, the J gene TRBJ1-6; 7 positions match TRBD1. This clonotype originated in a human donor in good health (CMV status not recorded). Some clones in this sample may be carry-over from other donors' samples. The sample comprised PBMCs. The DNA of the CDR3 is TGCGCCAGCAGCCAAGGGACAGGCAGGCCGTATTCACCCCTCCACTTT. Protein: CASSQGTGRPYSPLHF.